The 25 T cell receptor beta chains below all came from one sample that was sequenced in a study of T cells after yellow fever vaccination. TCRdb re-called the 5' RACE reads with MiXCR, one entry per CDR3 protein. The table shows around 300,000 distinct CDR3 sequences, with 10% to 15% occurring only once. Sample: CD4+ T cells sorted from PBMCs, taken 45 days after the yellow fever booster vaccination. The receptors stem from a man aged 25-45 years who received the YFV17D yellow fever vaccine.

This clonotype was found a few times. The CDR3 loop is CASSRAVRTKEQFF. CDR3 nucleotide sequence: TGTGCCAGCTCACGAGCGGTCCGTACAAAGGAGCAGTTCTTC. The chain is built from TRBV27 and TRBJ2-1; TRBD2 is a possible D gene (5 bases). Germline CDR1 is MNHEY and CDR2 is SMNVEV (reference sequence). The ends were cut back, 8 bases at V and 10 bases at J, with 21 bases in the middle. This CDR3 is 14 amino acids long.

The gene calls are TRBV4-1 and TRBJ2-5; TRBD2 agrees at 8 bases. The CDR3 runs 16 residues. Looked up from germline, CDR1 is MGHRA and CDR2 is YSYEKL. After removal of 7 bases from V and 5 bases from J, the junction contained 15 bases not matched to a gene. The CDR3: CASTKGSGGTWETQYF. CDR3 in DNA: TGCGCCAGCACGAAGGGATCGGGAGGGACATGGGAGACCCAGTACTTC.

This clonotype was observed a handful of times. CDR3 in amino acids: CSARDQVAEQFF. Here the CDR3 DNA reads TGCAGTGCTAGAGATCAGGTTGCTGAGCAGTTCTTC. The rearrangement joins TRBV20-1 to TRBJ2-1; no reliable D call. Trimming took off 0 bases at V and 9 bases at J, with 9 bases between the two ends. CDR1 is DFQATT, CDR2 SNEGSKA, per germline (reference sequence). The CDR3 has 12 amino acids.

This clonotype was observed many times. The CDR3 bases are TGTGCCATCAGTGAAGGGACAGAGTACGAGCAGTACTTC. It codes for CAISEGTEYEQYF. The chain couples TRBV10-3 to TRBJ2-7, with 7 positions matching TRBD1. This CDR3 contains 13 residues. J was trimmed by 4 bases and V by 3 bases; bases with no gene match: 3. Germline CDR1 and CDR2: ENHRY and SYGVKD.

This clonotype has more than one count but fewer than ten. The J gene is TRBJ2-7, the V gene TRBV5-1; 10 nucleotides agree with TRBD1. The ends lost 4 bases at V and 2 bases at J; junction bases unmatched: 6. The CDR3 sequence is 15 residues long. Germline-derived CDR1 and CDR2 are SGHRS and YFSETQ. The DNA of the CDR3 is TGCGCCAGCAGCCCCGGCGGGACAGGGGCCTACGAGCAGTACTTC. Residues: CASSPGGTGAYEQYF.

V usage is TRBV12-3 or TRBV12-4 and J usage is TRBJ2-5; 7 nucleotides match TRBD2. V dropped 6 bases and J dropped 7; count of bases not matched to a gene: 8. The CDR3 is 13 amino acids. The CDR3: CASSRGDSRTQYF. DNA for the CDR3: TGTGCCAGCAGCCGGGGGGATTCAAGGACCCAGTACTTC.

This clonotype has more than one count but fewer than ten. This chain uses TRBV6-2 or TRBV6-3 with TRBJ2-7; D possibly corresponds to TRBD2 (5 bases). CDR3 length: 14 amino acids. CDR1 is MNHEY and CDR2 is SVGEGT in the germline V gene. The V end lost 8 bases, the J end lost 3 bases, and 17 bases lay between the germline ends. The CDR3 DNA sequence: TGTGCCAGCCAGCTACGGGGTGAAGGCTACGAGCAGTACTTC. It encodes CASQLRGEGYEQYF.

This clonotype was detected a few times. The V gene is TRBV6-1, the J gene TRBJ2-3; weak D call: TRBD2 (6 bases). The CDR3 is made up of 15 amino acids. Germline values: CDR1 MNHNS, CDR2 SASEGT. Trimming took 6 bases from V and 1 from J, leaving 14 bases between them. The CDR3, as DNA: TGTGCCAGCAGCCCCGGGGGACTCCGCACAGATACGCAGTATTTT. Its protein product is CASSPGGLRTDTQYF.

The chain links TRBV28 to TRBJ2-7, with D tentatively TRBD1 (6 bases). Germline CDR1 reads MDHEN; CDR2 reads SYDVKM. The V end was cut by 6 bases, the J end by 2 bases, with 17 bases between. This CDR3 has 15 amino acids. The CDR3 sequence is CASRSPGQAPYEQYF. The CDR3, as DNA: TGTGCCAGCAGAAGCCCGGGACAAGCCCCCTACGAGCAGTACTTC.

This clonotype has only a few counts. This chain links TRBV20-1 with TRBJ2-1; 9 nucleotides agree with TRBD2. J was trimmed by 11 bases and V by 1 base; bases with no gene match: 9. Per the germline V gene, CDR1 is DFQATT and CDR2 is SNEGSKA (reference sequence). CDR3 length equals 14 residues. CDR3 coding DNA: TGCAGTGCTAGAGGGGGGGGACTAGCTTATCAGCAGTTCTTC. Translated, it gives CSARGGGLAYQQFF.

The CDR3 nucleotides are TGCGCCAGCAGCCAAGAAGCGGGAAACTACAATGAGCAGTTCTTC. Translation gives CASSQEAGNYNEQFF. This chain uses TRBV5-1 with TRBJ2-1, with 7 nucleotides matching TRBD2. The CDR3 has 15 residues. V shed 4 bases, J shed 3 bases, and the junction held 7 bases outside the gene matches. The germline V gene encodes CDR1 SGHRS and CDR2 YFSETQ.

The V and J genes are TRBV10-3 and TRBJ2-1; weak D call: TRBD2 (6 bases). V shed 8 bases and J shed 5 bases, with 13 bases lying between them. The CDR3 runs to 13 residues. Germline values: CDR1 ENHRY, CDR2 SYGVKD. The CDR3 is CAISWTKNNEQFF. CDR3 coding DNA: TGTGCCATCTCCTGGACTAAGAACAATGAGCAGTTCTTC.

This clonotype was counted at least ten times. The chain has TRBV7-2 and TRBJ2-7, with D maybe TRBD1 (6 bases). This CDR3 contains 13 residues. The germline V gene encodes CDR1 SGHTA and CDR2 FQGNSA. V was clipped by 3 bases and J by 2 bases, with 8 bases between them. CDR3 residues: CASSLTGPYEQYF. The CDR3 coding sequence is TGTGCCAGCAGCTTGACAGGTCCCTACGAGCAGTACTTC.

This clonotype has only a few counts. V is TRBV5-1 and J is TRBJ1-2, with 7 bases matching TRBD1. V was pared by 0 bases and J by 2 bases, with 7 bases of the junction left unmatched. This CDR3 is 16 amino acids long. CDR1 is SGHRS, CDR2 YFSETQ, per germline. The DNA for the CDR3 is TGCGCCAGCAGCTTGGGCCAAATGACAGGGAACTATGGCTACACCTTC. This translates into CASSLGQMTGNYGYTF. Filled out from reference TRBV5-1 and TRBJ1-2, the complete variable domain reads KAGVTQTPRYLIKTRGQQVTLSCSPISGHRSVSWYQQTPGQGLQFLFEYFSETQRNKGNFPGRFSGRQFSNSRSEMNVSTLELGDSALYLCASSLGQMTGNYGYTFGSGTRLTVV.

The chain recombines TRBV5-6 with TRBJ1-6, with TRBD1 as a possible D gene (5 bases). CDR1 and CDR2 (germline): SGHDT, YYEEEE. There are 16 residues in the CDR3. Trimming removed 4 bases from V and 0 bases from J, with 11 bases in between. The CDR3 spells CASSEGRTSYNSPLHF. CDR3 in DNA: TGTGCCAGCAGCGAGGGACGCACCTCCTATAATTCACCCCTCCACTTT.

This clonotype was counted only a few times. The chain uses TRBV27 and TRBJ2-2; 9 positions agree with TRBD1. V shed 7 bases and J 5 bases; nucleotides not matched to a gene: 14. The CDR3 totals 17 residues. The germline gives CDR1 MNHEY, CDR2 SMNVEV (reference sequence). The CDR3 loop reads CASKNPYGTGLTGELFF. The CDR3 bases are TGTGCCAGCAAAAACCCGTATGGGACAGGGCTTACCGGGGAGCTGTTTTTT.

In its sample, this clonotype was seen many times. J is TRBJ2-3 and V is TRBV28; no firm D call. The CDR3 covers 11 residues. Germline V gene lookup returns CDR1 MDHEN and CDR2 SYDVKM. The V end lost 4 bases, the J end lost 5 bases, and 4 bases lay between the germline ends. DNA of the CDR3: TGTGCCAGCAGTTCCAGAGATACGCAGTATTTT. Translation gives CASSSRDTQYF.

The chain is built from TRBV15 and TRBJ2-1; 7 positions agree with TRBD2. This CDR3 is 16 amino acids long. Germline CDR1 and CDR2: LNHNV and YYDKDF (reference sequence). With 0 bases clipped from V and 4 bases from J, the junction kept 6 bases outside the gene matches. The CDR3 loop reads CATSREPQRGYNEQFF. The CDR3 region has the DNA TGTGCCACCAGCAGAGAGCCCCAGCGGGGTTACAATGAGCAGTTCTTC. Combining the CDR3 with reference TRBV15 and TRBJ2-1 gives the whole variable domain DAMVIQNPRYQVTQFGKPVTLSCSQTLNHNVMYWYQQKSSQAPKLLFHYYDKDFNNEADTPDNFQSRRPNTSFCFLDIRSPGLGDTAMYLCATSREPQRGYNEQFFGPGTRLTVL.

The V call is TRBV6-4, the J call TRBJ2-1, with 8 nucleotides matching TRBD2. Germline assignment: CDR1 MRHNA and CDR2 SNTAGT. This CDR3 has 18 amino acids. The junction had 12 bases not matched to a gene; V was cut back by 2 bases and J by 3 bases. The CDR3 region has the DNA TGTGCCAGCAGTGACCGGCCCGTTACTAGCGGAGACTACAATGAGCAGTTCTTC. Residues: CASSDRPVTSGDYNEQFF.

V and J are TRBV12-3 or TRBV12-4 and TRBJ2-4, with D possibly matching TRBD2 (6 bases). This CDR3 has 16 residues. V was clipped by 6 bases and J by 0 bases, with 15 bases between them. The CDR3 is CASSPVPGLAKNIQYF. Here the CDR3 DNA reads TGTGCCAGCAGCCCTGTCCCGGGACTAGCCAAAAACATTCAGTACTTC.

This clonotype was counted at least ten times. The chain joins TRBV5-6 to TRBJ1-5; 9 positions match TRBD1. Germline CDR1 SGHDT, CDR2 YYEEEE. The CDR3 extends over 16 amino acids. V was clipped by 0 bases and J by 6 bases; unmatched bases: 7. The CDR3 DNA reads as TGTGCCAGCAGCTTGGCACGGACAGGGGTTGTTCAGCCCCAGCATTTT. It translates to CASSLARTGVVQPQHF. Filled out from reference TRBV5-6 and TRBJ1-5, the complete variable domain reads DAGVTQSPTHLIKTRGQQVTLRCSPKSGHDTVSWYQQALGQGPQFIFQYYEEEERQRGNFPDRFSGHQFPNYSSELNVNALLLGDSALYLCASSLARTGVVQPQHFGDGTRLSIL.

The genes are TRBV2 and TRBJ2-7; D possibly matches TRBD1 or TRBD2 (5 bases each). The germline V gene encodes CDR1 SNHLY and CDR2 FYNNEI. The CDR3 loop spans 14 amino acids. Trimming removed 5 bases from V and 2 bases from J, with 13 bases in between. CDR3 DNA sequence: TGTGCCAGCAGTTCCGGGACGTATACCTACGAGCAGTACTTC. This codes for CASSSGTYTYEQYF.

The genes are TRBV24-1 and TRBJ2-1, with D possibly TRBD2 on 5 matching bases. V was shortened by 6 bases and J by 10 bases, with 15 bases between the two germline ends. Germline lookup yields CDR1 KGHDR and CDR2 SFDVKD. CDR3 length: 13 amino acids. CDR3 protein: CATSSRRRGEQFF. In DNA form, the CDR3 reads TGTGCCACCAGTTCCCGACGCCGAGGGGAGCAGTTCTTC.

This clonotype was detected a few times. The J gene is TRBJ2-7, the V gene TRBV20-1; TRBD1 agrees at 7 bases. The length of the CDR3 is 13 residues. Germline V CDR1 and CDR2: DFQATT, SNEGSKA (reference sequence). The ends lost 6 bases at V and 3 bases at J; junction bases unmatched: 8. The CDR3 region has the DNA TGCAGTGCCTGCCGGGACAGTAGCTACGAGCAGTACTTC. This codes for CSACRDSSYEQYF.

The chain joins TRBV30 to TRBJ2-1; 7 nucleotides match TRBD2. J gave up 9 bases and V 1 base, and 3 bases lay outside the gene matches. Per germline, CDR1 GTSNPN and CDR2 SVGIG (reference sequence). The CDR3 has 12 residues. The CDR3 here is CAWSGGGSEQFF. The CDR3 DNA reads as TGTGCCTGGAGTGGGGGGGGGAGTGAGCAGTTCTTC.